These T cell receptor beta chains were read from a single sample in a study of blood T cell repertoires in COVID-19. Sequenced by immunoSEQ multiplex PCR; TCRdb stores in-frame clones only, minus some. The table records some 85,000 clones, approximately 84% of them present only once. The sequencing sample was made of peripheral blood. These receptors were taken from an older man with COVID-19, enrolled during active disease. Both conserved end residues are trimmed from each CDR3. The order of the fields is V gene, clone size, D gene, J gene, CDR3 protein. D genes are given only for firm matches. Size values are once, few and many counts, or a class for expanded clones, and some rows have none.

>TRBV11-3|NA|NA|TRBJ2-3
ASSPGGRRQY
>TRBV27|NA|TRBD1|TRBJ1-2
ASSSGQGIAGYT
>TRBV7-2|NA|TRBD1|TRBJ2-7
ASSLGQGAQGEQY
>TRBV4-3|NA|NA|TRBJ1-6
ASSLTAGSPLH
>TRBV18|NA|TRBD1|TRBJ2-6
ASSPGQGAGANVLT
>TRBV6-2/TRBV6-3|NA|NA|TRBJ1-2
ASSSEGHGYT
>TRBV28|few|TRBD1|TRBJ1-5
ATTLQGRQPQH
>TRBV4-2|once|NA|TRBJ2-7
ASSQEAGPYEQY
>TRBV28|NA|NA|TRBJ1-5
ASSSPRSQPQH
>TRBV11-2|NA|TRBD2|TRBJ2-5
ASSLLAGASRGRETQY
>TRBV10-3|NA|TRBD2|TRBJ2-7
AFCESTLAVKYEQY
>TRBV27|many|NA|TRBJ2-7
ASSLGSTYEQY
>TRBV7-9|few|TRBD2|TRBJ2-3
ASSSVGGSGTDTQY
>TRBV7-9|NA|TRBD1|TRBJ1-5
ASSLATGTGDQPQH
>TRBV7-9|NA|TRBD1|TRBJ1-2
ASSAPTRGNYGYT
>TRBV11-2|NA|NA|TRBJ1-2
ASSFHPGDYGYT
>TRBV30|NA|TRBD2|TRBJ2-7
AWTRTSYEQY
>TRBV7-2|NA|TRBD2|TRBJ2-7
ASSATGTSSHEQY
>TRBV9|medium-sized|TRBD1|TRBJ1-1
ASSSNRGDTEAF
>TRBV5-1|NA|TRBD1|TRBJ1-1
ASSEKTGGTEAF
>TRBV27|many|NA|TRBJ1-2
ASSPVGFQGSYGYT
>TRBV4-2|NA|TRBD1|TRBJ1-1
ASSPPDRVSEAF
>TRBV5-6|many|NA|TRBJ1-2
ASSLEGFRYT
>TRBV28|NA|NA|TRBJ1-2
ASRPPVGGGVYGYT
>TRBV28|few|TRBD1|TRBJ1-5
ASSLGDRVVQPQH